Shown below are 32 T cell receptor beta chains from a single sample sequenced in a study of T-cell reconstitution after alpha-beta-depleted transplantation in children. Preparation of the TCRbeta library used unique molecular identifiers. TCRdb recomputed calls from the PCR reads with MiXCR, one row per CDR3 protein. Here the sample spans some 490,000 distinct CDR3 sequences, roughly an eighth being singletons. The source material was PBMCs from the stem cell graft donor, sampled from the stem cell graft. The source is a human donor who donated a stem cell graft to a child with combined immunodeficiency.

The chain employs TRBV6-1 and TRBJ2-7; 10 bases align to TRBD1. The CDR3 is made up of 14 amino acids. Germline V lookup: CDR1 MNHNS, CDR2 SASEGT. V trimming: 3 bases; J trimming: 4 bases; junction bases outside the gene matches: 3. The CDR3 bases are TGTGCCAGCAGTGACGGGACAGGGGCTTACGAGCAGTACTTC. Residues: CASSDGTGAYEQYF.

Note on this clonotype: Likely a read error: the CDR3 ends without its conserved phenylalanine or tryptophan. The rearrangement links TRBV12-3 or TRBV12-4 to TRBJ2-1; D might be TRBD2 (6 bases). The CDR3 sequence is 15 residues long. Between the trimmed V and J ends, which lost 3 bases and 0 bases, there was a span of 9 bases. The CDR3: CASSFRESSYNEQFY. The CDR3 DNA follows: TGTGCCAGCAGTTTTCGGGAGAGCTCCTACAATGAGCAGTTCTAC.

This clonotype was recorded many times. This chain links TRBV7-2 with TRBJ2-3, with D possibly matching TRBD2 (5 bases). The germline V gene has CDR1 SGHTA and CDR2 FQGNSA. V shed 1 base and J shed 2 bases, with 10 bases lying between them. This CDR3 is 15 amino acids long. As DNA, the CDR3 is TGTGCCAGCAGCTTAGTTTCGACTACCACAGATACGCAGTATTTT. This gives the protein CASSLVSTTTDTQYF. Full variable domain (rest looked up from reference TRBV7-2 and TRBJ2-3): GAGVSQSPSNKVTEKGKDVELRCDPISGHTALYWYRQSLGQGLEFLIYFQGNSAPDKSGLPSDRFSAERTGGSVSTLTIQRTQQEDSAVYLCASSLVSTTTDTQYFGPGTRLTVL.

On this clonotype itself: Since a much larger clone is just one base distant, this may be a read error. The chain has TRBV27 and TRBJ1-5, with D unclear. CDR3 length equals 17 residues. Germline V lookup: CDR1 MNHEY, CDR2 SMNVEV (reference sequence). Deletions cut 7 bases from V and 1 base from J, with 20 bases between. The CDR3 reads CASNALYSFGSNQPQHF. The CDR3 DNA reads TGTGCCAGCAATGCCCTCTACAGTTTTGGGAGCAATCAGCCCCAGCATTTT.

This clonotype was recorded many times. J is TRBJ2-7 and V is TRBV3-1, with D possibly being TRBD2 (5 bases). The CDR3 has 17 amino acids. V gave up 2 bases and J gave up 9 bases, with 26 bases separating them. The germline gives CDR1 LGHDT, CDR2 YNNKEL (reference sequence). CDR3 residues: CASSQNPWLAGYEGQYF. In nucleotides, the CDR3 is TGTGCCAGCAGCCAAAACCCCTGGCTAGCAGGCTACGAAGGGCAGTACTTC.

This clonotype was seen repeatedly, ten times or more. The CDR3: CASSLTGNEQFF. The CDR3, as DNA: TGTGCCAGCAGCTTAACCGGGAATGAGCAGTTCTTC. The rearrangement uses TRBV12-3 or TRBV12-4 and TRBJ2-1, with unresolved D. This CDR3 contains 12 residues. V dropped 6 bases and J dropped 7 bases, with 10 bases sitting between them.

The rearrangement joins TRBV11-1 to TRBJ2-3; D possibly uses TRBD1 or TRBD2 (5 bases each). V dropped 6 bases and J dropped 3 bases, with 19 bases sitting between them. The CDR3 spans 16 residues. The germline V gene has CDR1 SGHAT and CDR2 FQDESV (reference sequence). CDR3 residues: CASSRQGPEGTDTQYF. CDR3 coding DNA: TGTGCCAGCAGTCGCCAAGGACCCGAGGGGACAGATACGCAGTATTTT. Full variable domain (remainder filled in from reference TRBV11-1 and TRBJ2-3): EAEVAQSPRYKITEKSQAVAFWCDPISGHATLYWYRQILGQGPELLVQFQDESVVDDSQLPKDRFSAERLKGVDSTLKIQPAELGDSAMYLCASSRQGPEGTDTQYFGPGTRLTVL.

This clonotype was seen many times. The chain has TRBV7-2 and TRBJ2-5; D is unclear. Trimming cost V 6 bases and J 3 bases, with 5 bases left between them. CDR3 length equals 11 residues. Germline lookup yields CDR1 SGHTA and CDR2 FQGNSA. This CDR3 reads CASSPKETQYF. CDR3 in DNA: TGTGCCAGCAGTCCTAAAGAGACCCAGTACTTC.

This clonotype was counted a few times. This CDR3 reads CSAPKPPGELFF. The CDR3 nucleotides are TGCAGTGCTCCAAAACCACCCGGGGAGCTGTTTTTT. The rearrangement links TRBV20-1 to TRBJ2-2; D remains unclear. The germline V gene has CDR1 DFQATT and CDR2 SNEGSKA (reference sequence). The CDR3 is 12 residues long. The ends were cut back, 5 bases at V and 6 bases at J, with 10 bases in the middle.

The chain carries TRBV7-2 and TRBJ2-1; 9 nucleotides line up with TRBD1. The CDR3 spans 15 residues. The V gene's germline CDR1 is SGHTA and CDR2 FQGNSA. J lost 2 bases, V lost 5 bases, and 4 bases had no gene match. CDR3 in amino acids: CASSTGQGPYNEQFF. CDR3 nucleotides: TGTGCCAGCAGCACGGGACAGGGACCCTACAATGAGCAGTTCTTC.

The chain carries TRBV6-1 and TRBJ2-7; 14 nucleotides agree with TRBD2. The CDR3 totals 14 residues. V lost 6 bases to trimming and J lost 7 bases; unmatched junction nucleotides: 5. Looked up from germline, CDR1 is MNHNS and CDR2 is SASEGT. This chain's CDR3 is CASRGLAGVNEQYF. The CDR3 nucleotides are TGTGCCAGCAGGGGACTAGCGGGGGTGAATGAGCAGTACTTC.

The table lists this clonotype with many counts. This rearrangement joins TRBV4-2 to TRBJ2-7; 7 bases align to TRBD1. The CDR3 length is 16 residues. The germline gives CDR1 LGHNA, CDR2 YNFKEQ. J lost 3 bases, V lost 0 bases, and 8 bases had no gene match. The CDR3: CASSQEHRDRDYEQYF. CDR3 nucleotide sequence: TGTGCCAGCAGCCAAGAACACCGGGACAGAGACTACGAGCAGTACTTC.

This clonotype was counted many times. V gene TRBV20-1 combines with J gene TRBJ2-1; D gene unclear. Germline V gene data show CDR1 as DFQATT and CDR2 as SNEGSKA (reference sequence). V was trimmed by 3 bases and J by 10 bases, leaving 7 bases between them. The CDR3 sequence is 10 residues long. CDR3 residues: CSARKREQFF. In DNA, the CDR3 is TGCAGTGCTAGGAAAAGGGAGCAGTTCTTC.

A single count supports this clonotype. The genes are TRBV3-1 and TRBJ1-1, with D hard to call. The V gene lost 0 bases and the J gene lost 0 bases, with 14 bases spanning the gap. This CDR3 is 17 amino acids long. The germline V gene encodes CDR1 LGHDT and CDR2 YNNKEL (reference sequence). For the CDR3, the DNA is TGTGCCAGCAGCCAAGATCAAGGTGGAGTTGTGAACACTGAAGCTTTCTTT. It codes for CASSQDQGGVVNTEAFF. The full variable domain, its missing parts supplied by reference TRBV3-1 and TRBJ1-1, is DTAVSQTPKYLVTQMGNDKSIKCEQNLGHDTMYWYKQDSKKFLKIMFSYNNKELIINETVPNRFSPKSPDKAHLNLHINSLELGDSAVYFCASSQDQGGVVNTEAFFGQGTRLTVV.

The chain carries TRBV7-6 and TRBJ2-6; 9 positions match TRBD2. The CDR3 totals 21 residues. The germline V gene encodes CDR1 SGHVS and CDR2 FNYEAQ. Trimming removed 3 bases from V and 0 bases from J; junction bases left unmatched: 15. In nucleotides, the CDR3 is TGTGCCAGCAGCTTTTCTCTGCTAGCGGGGAACCCCAGCTCTGGGGCCAACGTCCTGACTTTC. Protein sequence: CASSFSLLAGNPSSGANVLTF.

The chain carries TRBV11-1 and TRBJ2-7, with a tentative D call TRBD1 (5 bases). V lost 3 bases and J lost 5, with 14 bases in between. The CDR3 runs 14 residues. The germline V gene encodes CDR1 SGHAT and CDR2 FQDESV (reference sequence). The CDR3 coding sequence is TGTGCCAGCAGCTTGGGGCAGGGAACCCACGAGCAGTACTTC. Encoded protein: CASSLGQGTHEQYF.

The CDR3 reads CASSVARQGNTGELFF. For the CDR3, the DNA is TGTGCCAGCAGCGTAGCTCGGCAGGGAAACACCGGGGAGCTGTTTTTT. This chain joins TRBV9 and TRBJ2-2, with D maybe TRBD1 (5 bases). Germline V CDR1 and CDR2: SGDLS, YYNGEE. The CDR3 totals 16 residues. V was cut by 0 bases and J by 2 bases, with 11 bases left in between.

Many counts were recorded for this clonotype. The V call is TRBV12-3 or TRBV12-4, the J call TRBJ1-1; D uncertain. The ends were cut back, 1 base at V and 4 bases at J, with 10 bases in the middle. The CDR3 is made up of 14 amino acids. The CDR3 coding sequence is TGTGCCAGCAGTTTAGGCGGTATGGGCACTGAAGCTTTCTTT. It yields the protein CASSLGGMGTEAFF.

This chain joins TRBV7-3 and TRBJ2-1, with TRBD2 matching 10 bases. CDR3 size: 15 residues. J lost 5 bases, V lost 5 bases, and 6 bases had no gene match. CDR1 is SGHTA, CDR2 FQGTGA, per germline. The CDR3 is CASSPTSGKDNEQFF. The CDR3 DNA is TGTGCCAGCAGCCCTACTAGCGGGAAAGACAATGAGCAGTTCTTC.

CDR3 loop: CSGERQSYNEQFF. In DNA, the CDR3 is TGCAGCGGCGAGAGACAGAGCTACAATGAGCAGTTCTTC. V is TRBV29-1 and J is TRBJ2-1, with D possibly matching TRBD1 (5 bases). Germline lookup yields CDR1 SQVTM and CDR2 ANQGSEA. Trimming took off 7 bases at V and 3 bases at J, with 13 bases between the two ends. The CDR3 runs to 13 residues.

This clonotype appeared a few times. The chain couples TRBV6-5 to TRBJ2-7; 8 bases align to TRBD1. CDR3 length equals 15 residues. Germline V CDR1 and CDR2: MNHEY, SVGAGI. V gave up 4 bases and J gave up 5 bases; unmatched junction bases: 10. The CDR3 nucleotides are TGTGCCAGCAGTTTTGGACAGGGTTGGGAGGACGAGCAGTACTTC. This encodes CASSFGQGWEDEQYF.

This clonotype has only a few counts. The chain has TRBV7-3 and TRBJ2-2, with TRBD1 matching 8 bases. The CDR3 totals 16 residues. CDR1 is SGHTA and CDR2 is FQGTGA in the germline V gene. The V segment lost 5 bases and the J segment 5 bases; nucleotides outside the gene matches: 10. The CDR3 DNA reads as TGTGCCAGCAGCACCACAGGGGGAGGTAGAACCGGGGAGCTGTTTTTT. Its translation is CASSTTGGGRTGELFF.

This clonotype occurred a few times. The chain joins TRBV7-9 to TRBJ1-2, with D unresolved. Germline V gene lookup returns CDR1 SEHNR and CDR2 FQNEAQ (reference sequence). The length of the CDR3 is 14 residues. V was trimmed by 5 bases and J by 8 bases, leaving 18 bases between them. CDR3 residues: CASSPKHRTWGYTF. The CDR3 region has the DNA TGTGCCAGCAGCCCTAAACATCGGACGTGGGGCTACACCTTC.

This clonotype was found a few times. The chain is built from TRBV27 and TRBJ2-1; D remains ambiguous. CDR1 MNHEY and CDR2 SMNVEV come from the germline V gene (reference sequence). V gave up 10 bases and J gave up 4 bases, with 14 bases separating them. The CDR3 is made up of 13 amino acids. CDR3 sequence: CATGRPLYNEQFF. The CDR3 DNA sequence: TGTGCCACCGGACGGCCGCTGTACAATGAGCAGTTCTTC.

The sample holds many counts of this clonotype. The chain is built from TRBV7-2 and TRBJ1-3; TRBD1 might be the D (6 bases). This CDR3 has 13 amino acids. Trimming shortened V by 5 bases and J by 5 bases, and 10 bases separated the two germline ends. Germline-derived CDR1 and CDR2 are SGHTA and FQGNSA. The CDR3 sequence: CASSRGQRNTIYF. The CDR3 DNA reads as TGTGCCAGCAGCCGAGGACAGCGAAACACCATATATTTT.

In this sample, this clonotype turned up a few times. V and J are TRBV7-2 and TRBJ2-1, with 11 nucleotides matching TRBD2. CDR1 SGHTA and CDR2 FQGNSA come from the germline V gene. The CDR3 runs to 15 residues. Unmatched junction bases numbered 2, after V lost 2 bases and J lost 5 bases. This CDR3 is CASSLMGLADNEQFF. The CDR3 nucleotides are TGTGCCAGCAGCTTAATGGGACTAGCGGACAATGAGCAGTTCTTC. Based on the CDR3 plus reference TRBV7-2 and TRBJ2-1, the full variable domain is GAGVSQSPSNKVTEKGKDVELRCDPISGHTALYWYRQSLGQGLEFLIYFQGNSAPDKSGLPSDRFSAERTGGSVSTLTIQRTQQEDSAVYLCASSLMGLADNEQFFGPGTRLTVL.

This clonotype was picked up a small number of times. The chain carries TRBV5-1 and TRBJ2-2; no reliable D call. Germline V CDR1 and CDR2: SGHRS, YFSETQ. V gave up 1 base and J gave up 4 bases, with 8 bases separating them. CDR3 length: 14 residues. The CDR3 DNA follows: TGCGCCAGCAGCTTGCGGGTATCCACCGGGGAGCTGTTTTTT. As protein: CASSLRVSTGELFF. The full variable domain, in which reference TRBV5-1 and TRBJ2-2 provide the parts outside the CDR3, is KAGVTQTPRYLIKTRGQQVTLSCSPISGHRSVSWYQQTPGQGLQFLFEYFSETQRNKGNFPGRFSGRQFSNSRSEMNVSTLELGDSALYLCASSLRVSTGELFFGEGSRLTVL.

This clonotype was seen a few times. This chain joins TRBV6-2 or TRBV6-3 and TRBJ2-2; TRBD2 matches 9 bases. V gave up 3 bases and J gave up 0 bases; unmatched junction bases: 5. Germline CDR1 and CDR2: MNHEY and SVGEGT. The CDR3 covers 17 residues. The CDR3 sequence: CASSYPSGAANTGELFF. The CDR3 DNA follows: TGTGCCAGCAGTTATCCTAGCGGGGCGGCGAACACCGGGGAGCTGTTTTTT.

The CDR3 region has the DNA TGTGCCAGCCTCGCGGGCAAAGGCGGGGAGCTGTTTTTT. It encodes CASLAGKGGELFF. V and J are TRBV28 and TRBJ2-2, with D maybe TRBD2 (5 bases). CDR3 size: 13 residues. Germline V gene lookup returns CDR1 MDHEN and CDR2 SYDVKM. With 8 bases removed from V and 7 bases from J, the gap between germline ends came to 14 bases.

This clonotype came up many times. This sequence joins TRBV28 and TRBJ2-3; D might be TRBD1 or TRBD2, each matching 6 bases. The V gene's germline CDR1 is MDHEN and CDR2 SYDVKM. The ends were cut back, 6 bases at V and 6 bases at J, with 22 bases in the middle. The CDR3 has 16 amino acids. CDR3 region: CASSPAGGGYLDTQYF. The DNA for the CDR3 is TGTGCCAGCAGCCCCGCCGGAGGGGGGTATTTGGATACGCAGTATTTT.

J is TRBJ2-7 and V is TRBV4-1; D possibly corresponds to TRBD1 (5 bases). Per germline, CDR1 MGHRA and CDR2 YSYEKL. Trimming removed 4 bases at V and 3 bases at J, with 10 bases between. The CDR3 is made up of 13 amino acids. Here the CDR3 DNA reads TGCGCCAGCAGCCCAGATACAGGCTACGAGCAGTACTTC. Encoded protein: CASSPDTGYEQYF.

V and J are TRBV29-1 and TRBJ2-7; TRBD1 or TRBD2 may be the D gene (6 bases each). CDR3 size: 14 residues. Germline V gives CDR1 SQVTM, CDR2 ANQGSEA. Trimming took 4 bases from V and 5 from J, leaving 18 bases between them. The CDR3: CSVVAGTGGDEQYF. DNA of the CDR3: TGCAGCGTTGTCGCGGGGACCGGGGGCGACGAGCAGTACTTC.